The present T cell receptor (beta chain) was sequenced within a study of a mutant IDH1 vaccine in newly diagnosed glioma. The overall study: Most patients had received both radiotherapy and temozolomide, the prior options being radiotherapy, temozolomide, or both.

Study-wide points: There were vaccine-induced immune responses in about 93% of the patients.

Assay used: immunoSEQ multiplex PCR; TCRdb lists only in-frame clones, some missing. There are 45,000 to 65,000 clones in the sample; more than 80% occur only once, and approximately 20% lies in the top ten. The length of the CDR3 is 11 residues. CDR1 and CDR2 (germline): SQVTM, ANQGSEA. The junction had 2 bases not matched to a gene; V was cut back by 6 bases and J by 4 bases. Time point specified: baseline, week 1 (first vaccination visit). This sample's treatment: pre-vaccination baseline after standard-of-care therapy. A word on this clone: Its cognate antigen is unknown.

The receptor was isolated from a man aged 18 to 29 with glioma. The chain is built from TRBV29-1 and TRBJ1-2; TRBD1 agrees at 7 bases. The sequencing here drew on PBMCs, taken from a glioma patient treated with radiotherapy, temozolomide or both. The CDR3 sequence is CSVGTVYGYTF. The CDR3 bases are TGCAGCGTCGGGACAGTCTATGGCTACACCTTC.